This TCR beta chain was captured in a study of Ad26.COV2.S vaccination and SARS-CoV-2 variants. Whole-study context: Donor was in the COV1001 Ad26.COV2.S trial arm.

Produced via immunoSEQ multiplex PCR; TCRdb's table is partial and in-frame only. The sample includes about 410,000 clones, about 88% of them seen just once. Sample treatment: around 19 received Ad26.COV2.S at low or high dose, single or two shots; roughly five received placebo; per-sample allocation not given. The samples date from day 63 after the first vaccine or placebo injection. CDR3 length: 16 amino acids. V was shortened by 0 bases and J by 0 bases, with 9 bases between the two germline ends. Germline CDR1 is LGHDT and CDR2 is YNNKEL (reference sequence). This chain joins TRBV3-1 (or the pseudogene TRBV3-2) and TRBJ2-1, with D tentatively TRBD1 or TRBD2 (5 bases each). The sequence was obtained from a person between 18 and 59 years old who received the Ad26.COV2.S COVID-19 vaccine or a placebo. The source material was peripheral blood, sampled in a trial of Ad26.COV2.S vaccine versus placebo. This chain's CDR3 is CASSQDEGSSYNEQFF. CDR3 nucleotides: TGTGCCAGCAGCCAAGATGAGGGGAGCTCCTACAATGAGCAGTTCTTC.